This T cell receptor (beta chain) was sequenced in a study of blood T cells in healthy people across ages. Notes on the study in general: While age rose, TCR beta diversity per million T cells dropped in a roughly linear way.

A second PCR, run for about 6 to 11 cycles, used a sample-barcoded 5' primer plus a J-beta primer mix. One entry per CDR3 protein, called by TCRdb with MiXCR from the 5' RACE reads. The sample includes some 760,000 distinct CDR3 sequences, 20% to 25% seen only once; the top ten take roughly a tenth. Germline V gene lookup returns CDR1 MNHNY and CDR2 SVGAGI (reference sequence). This CDR3 region has 15 residues. V dropped 2 bases and J dropped 5; count of bases not matched to a gene: 5. A note on this clonotype: The antigen remains unidentified.

The data were also submitted as part of a second study, on T cells of mothers and their children. That investigation notes: A few mothers and their six children, all healthy Caucasians, donated.

The TCR comes from a boy aged 5-17 years in good health. The rearrangement joins TRBV6-6 to TRBJ2-7; TRBD2 matches 11 bases. Material: blood. The CDR3 DNA reads as TGTGCCAGCAGTTACGCCCAGACTAGCGGGAACGAGCAGTACTTC. This gives the protein CASSYAQTSGNEQYF.